This T cell receptor (beta chain) is drawn from a study of breast tumors, draining lymph nodes, adjacent tissues. Study-level findings and limits: Tumor repertoires ranked between lymph nodes and nontumor tissue in diversity, with V and J gene preferences.

TCRdb recomputed calls from the multiplex PCR reads with MiXCR, one row per CDR3 protein. Among about 200,000 distinct CDR3 sequences, approximately 31% were seen once, and the ten largest hold about 4.3%. This clonotype was seen many times. The antigen is not known. Samples came from axillary lymph nodes draining the breast cancer. Germline assignment: CDR1 SGHRS and CDR2 YFSETQ. The CDR3 has 13 residues. V was cut by 3 bases and J by 4 bases, with 8 bases left in between. The chain carries TRBV5-1 and TRBJ2-1; no firm D call. Sequencing used axillary lymph node tissue. The TCR originated in a female donor with breast cancer. Some clones in this sample may be carry-over from other donors' samples. The CDR3 nucleotides are TGCGCCAGCAGCTCCTCCGATTACAATGAGCAGTTCTTC. Translation: CASSSSDYNEQFF.